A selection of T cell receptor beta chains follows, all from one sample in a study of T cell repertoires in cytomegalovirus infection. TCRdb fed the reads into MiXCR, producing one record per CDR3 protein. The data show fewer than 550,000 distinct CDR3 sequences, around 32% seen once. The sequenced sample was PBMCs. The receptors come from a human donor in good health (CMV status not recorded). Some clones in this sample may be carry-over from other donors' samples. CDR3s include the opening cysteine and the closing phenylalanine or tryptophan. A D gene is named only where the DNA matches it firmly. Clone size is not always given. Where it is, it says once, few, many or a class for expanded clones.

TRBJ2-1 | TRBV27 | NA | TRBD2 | CAVEFWLAGGNEQFF | TGTGCCGTGGAATTTTGGCTAGCGGGGGGGAATGAGCAGTTCTTC
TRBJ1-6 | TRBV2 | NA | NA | CASSPLRVGYNSPLHF | TGTGCCAGCAGTCCACTCCGGGTGGGATATAATTCACCCCTCCACTTT
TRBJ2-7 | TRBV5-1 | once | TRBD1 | CASSFRQGASAPYEQYF | TGCGCCAGCAGCTTCAGACAGGGGGCATCAGCGCCCTACGAGCAGTACTTC
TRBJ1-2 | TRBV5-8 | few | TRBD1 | CASSETGFRTRANYGYTF | TGTGCCAGCAGCGAGACAGGGTTCAGAACCCGAGCTAACTATGGCTACACCTTC
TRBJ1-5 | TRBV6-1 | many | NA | CASSADRPNQPQHF | TGTGCCAGCAGTGCGGACAGACCAAATCAGCCCCAGCATTTT
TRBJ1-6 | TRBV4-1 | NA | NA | CASSQEGSRIPVNSPLHF | TGCGCCAGCAGCCAAGAAGGATCAAGAATTCCGGTAAATTCACCCCTCCACTTT
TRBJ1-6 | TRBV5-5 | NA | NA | CASSLEWGLGNSPLHF | TGTGCCAGCAGCTTGGAGTGGGGGCTCGGTAATTCACCCCTCCACTTT
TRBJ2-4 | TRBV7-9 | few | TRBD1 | CASSSTRPIWTGIPNIQYF | TGTGCCAGCAGCTCAACCCGTCCTATTTGGACAGGCATACCAAACATTCAGTACTTC
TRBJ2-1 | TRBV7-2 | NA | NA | CASSLRFAQIYNEKFF | TGTGCCAGCAGCTTACGATTCGCACAGATCTACAATGAGAAGTTCTTC
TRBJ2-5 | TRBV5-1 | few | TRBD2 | CASRPLPSGGYSLLQETQYF | TGCGCCAGCAGACCACTTCCTAGCGGGGGGTACTCACTCCTACAAGAGACCCAGTACTTC
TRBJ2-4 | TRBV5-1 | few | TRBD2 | CASSLGDLLAGKYF | TGCGCCAGCAGCTTGGGGGACCTACTAGCGGGGAAGTACTTC
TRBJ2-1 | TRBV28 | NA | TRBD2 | CASSGEGGYNEQFF | TGTGCCAGCAGTGGGGAGGGCGGGTACAATGAGCAGTTCTTC
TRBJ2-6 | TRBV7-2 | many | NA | CASSLAGRLSGANVLTF | TGTGCCAGCAGCTTAGCGGGACGCCTCTCTGGGGCCAACGTCCTGACTTTC
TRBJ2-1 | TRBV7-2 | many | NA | CASSFRQGNNEQFF | TGTGCCAGCAGCTTTCGGCAAGGGAACAATGAGCAGTTCTTC
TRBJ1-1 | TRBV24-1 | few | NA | CATSDPRTTEAFF | TGTGCCACCAGTGATCCCCGGACGACTGAAGCTTTCTTT
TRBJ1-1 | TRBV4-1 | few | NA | CASSQEQRNTEAFF | TGCGCCAGCAGCCAAGAACAACGGAACACTGAAGCTTTCTTT